Listed below are T cell receptor beta chains from one sample, sequenced in a study of blood T cell repertoires in COVID-19. The method was immunoSEQ multiplex PCR; TCRdb's version includes in-frame clones alone and lacks a portion of them. The sample yields roughly 81,000 clones, about four fifths seen once. The sequenced material came from peripheral blood. These receptor sequences come from a man older than 75 with active or convalescent COVID-19. Both conserved end residues are part of each CDR3. A D gene is named only where the DNA matches it firmly. Size is omitted from some rows. Given values are once, few, many or a class for expanded clones.

v_gene	abundance	j_gene	d_gene	CDR3aa	CDR3nt
TRBV2	.	TRBJ2-1	.	CASMRDSYNEQFF	TGTGCCAGCATGAGAGACAGTTACAATGAGCAGTTCTTC
TRBV19	.	TRBJ2-2	TRBD1	CASSIGTGVVYPGELFF	TGTGCCAGTAGTATAGGGACAGGGGTTGTTTATCCCGGGGAGCTGTTTTTT
TRBV6-6	.	TRBJ2-7	.	CASSSDNYEQYF	TGTGCCAGCAGTTCTGACAACTACGAGCAGTACTTC
TRBV19	.	TRBJ1-5	TRBD1	CASKEGAYGNQPQHF	TGTGCCAGTAAGGAGGGGGCGTACGGCAATCAGCCCCAGCATTTT
TRBV7-9	.	TRBJ1-3	TRBD1	CASSLAEGASGNTIYF	TGTGCCAGCAGCTTAGCGGAGGGGGCATCTGGAAACACCATATATTTT
TRBV20-1	.	TRBJ1-1	.	CSAQGESEAFF	TGCAGTGCTCAGGGTGAGAGTGAAGCTTTCTTT
TRBV3-1/TRBV3-2	.	TRBJ1-2	TRBD1	CASSPRDSGYTF	TGTGCCAGCAGCCCCAGGGACAGTGGATACACCTTC
TRBV5-1	.	TRBJ2-7	.	CASTGDLVSEQYF	TGCGCCAGTACCGGGGATCTAGTATCCGAGCAGTACTTC
TRBV7-8	medium-sized	TRBJ2-3	TRBD2	CASSLDVVAGEPSSTDTQYF	TGTGCCAGCAGCTTAGACGTGGTGGCGGGGGAGCCCTCTAGCACAGATACGCAGTATTTT
TRBV7-2	.	TRBJ2-3	TRBD2	CASSRGLAGGSDTQYF	TGTGCCAGCAGCCGTGGACTAGCGGGAGGAAGTGATACGCAGTATTTT
TRBV24-1	.	TRBJ2-6	.	CATAPRGAEPANVLTF	TGTGCCACCGCTCCCCGGGGGGCTGAACCGGCCAACGTCCTGACTTTC
TRBV2	.	TRBJ2-1	.	CASSEGRTNNEQFF	TGTGCCAGCAGTGAAGGGCGTACTAATAATGAGCAGTTCTTC
TRBV12-3/TRBV12-4	.	TRBJ1-1	.	CASSFGNTEAFF	TGTGCCAGCAGTTTCGGGAACACTGAAGCTTTCTTT
TRBV19	.	TRBJ1-1	.	CASSMIARRTEAFF	TGTGCCAGTAGTATGATTGCCAGGAGGACTGAAGCTTTCTTT
TRBV19	.	TRBJ2-1	TRBD2	CASRPNSGLAGGHSYNEQFF	TGTGCCAGTAGGCCAAACTCAGGACTAGCGGGAGGCCACTCCTACAATGAGCAGTTCTTC
TRBV5-8	once	TRBJ1-1	TRBD1	CASSLGRGFTEAFF	TGTGCCAGCAGCTTGGGCAGGGGGTTCACTGAAGCTTTCTTT
TRBV30	.	TRBJ2-3	TRBD1	CAWGTGKITDTQYF	TGTGCCTGGGGGACAGGGAAGATCACAGATACGCAGTATTTT
TRBV5-1	.	TRBJ1-4	TRBD1	CASSSSGTGGFLANEKLFF	TGCGCCAGCAGCTCTTCTGGGACAGGGGGCTTCTTAGCTAATGAAAAACTGTTTTTT
TRBV11-2	.	TRBJ1-2	.	CASVPDMRSLGYTF	TGTGCCAGCGTCCCGGACATGAGGTCCCTTGGCTACACCTTC
TRBV6-4	.	TRBJ2-6	TRBD1	CASSLAGTGGPKTGANVLTF	TGTGCCAGCAGTTTGGCCGGGACAGGGGGCCCCAAAACTGGGGCCAACGTCCTGACTTTC
TRBV3-1/TRBV3-2	.	TRBJ1-1	TRBD1	CASRRGTGVTEAFF	TGTGCCAGCAGACGGGGGACAGGGGTTACTGAAGCTTTCTTT
TRBV2	few	TRBJ2-7	.	CASSEHPYEQYF	TGTGCCAGCAGTGAACATCCCTACGAGCAGTACTTC